This note documents a single T cell receptor beta chain sequence. This receptor's antigen is unknown. No quality values exist for individual bases; no much larger clone is one base distant. The method behind the library was the immunoSEQ multiplex PCR assay. TCRdb obtained this table from immuneACCESS and retained in-frame rearrangements with V and J assigned. These tables miss some clones; where compared with another copy, unresolved V genes account for less than half of the shortfall, and the remainder is unexplained. Recorded for this sample are 77,000 or so clones; approximately 83% of them occurred a single time. Jointly, the top ten make up roughly 2.2% of the sample. This sample was included in a study of ipilimumab plus nivolumab after autologous stem cell transplantation listed by TCRdb under 2021. Turning to the overall study: A median of 5 ipilimumab doses and 8 nivolumab doses was received by trial patients. Primary refractory and relapsed disease were included in the DLBCL cohort, with 18-month progression-free survival of around 84% and 29%, respectively. The trial enrolled patients with high-risk diffuse large B cell lymphoma, mature T cell lymphoma, or multiple myeloma undergoing autologous transplant. The intent-to-treat population of the trial consisted of some 33 patients.

General study outcomes and caveats: According to the authors, a biologic rationale for studying the approach further came from T cell receptor repertoire, regulatory T cell phenotype and gut microbiota profiles. The authors concluded that combined checkpoint inhibition appeared tolerable when used as consolidation after transplant.

Reading the germline V gene gives CDR1 SGHTA and CDR2 FQGNSA. V and J are truncated by 3 bases and 0 bases respectively, leaving an intervening sequence of 22 bases. Taken from cysteine to phenylalanine, the CDR3 has 19 residues. Only the CDR3 DNA stays, 57 bases, in frame from base 1. Checkpoint therapy began 14 to 28 days after autologous transplant, with ipilimumab given at 1 mg/kg intravenously on day 1 of selected weeks. Patients received nivolumab at 3 mg/kg intravenously on day 1 of weeks 1, 4, 7, 10, and every two weeks through week 26. Combined checkpoint inhibition with ipilimumab and nivolumab as consolidation after autologous stem cell transplantation was tested in a Phase Ib clinical trial.

The sequencing used PBMCs, collected in a trial of ipilimumab plus nivolumab as post-transplant consolidation. Here the chain combines TRBV7-2 and TRBJ2-3, with the D gene not clear enough to name. The sequence came from a male donor with diffuse large B-cell lymphoma. The CDR3 protein: CASSFEPAWAPTSTDTQYF. The nucleotides are TGTGCCAGCAGCTTCGAACCGGCTTGGGCACCCACTAGCACAGATACGCAGTATTTT.